This record looks at one T cell receptor (beta chain) sequence and its context. Antigen specificity is unknown. This entry is derived from a study of cytomegalovirus exposure and HLA in healthy donors. Study-wide points: In a later analysis, donors in an Asian-associated ancestry cluster reportedly had fewer N-insertions in productive TCRs than the cohort mean.

Germline lookup yields CDR1 MDHEN and CDR2 SYDVKM. There are 13 residues in the CDR3. V lost 6 bases and J lost 4, with 10 bases in between. The primer mix had 60 Vbeta and 13 Jbeta primers. Profiling relied on immunoSEQ multiplex PCR, and the TCRdb table lists in-frame clones only, not all of them. The data hold approximately 110,000 clones, with 73% observed a single time. This sequence joins TRBV28 and TRBJ2-1, with a tentative D call TRBD2 (6 bases). This sequence originates from a woman in her thirties or forties in good health and CMV-seronegative. The sequenced sample consisted of PBMCs. CDR3 region: CASSRDFYNEQFF. CDR3 bases: TGTGCCAGCAGCAGGGACTTTTACAATGAGCAGTTCTTC. Full variable domain (rest looked up from reference TRBV28 and TRBJ2-1): DVKVTQSSRYLVKRTGEKVFLECVQDMDHENMFWYRQDPGLGLRLIYFSYDVKMKEKGDIPEGYSVSREKKERFSLILESASTNQTSMYLCASSRDFYNEQFFGPGTRLTVL.